This T cell receptor (beta chain) originates from a study of T cell responses to AZD1222 COVID-19 vaccine. Study outcomes and limitations: Two AZD1222 administrations were followed by greater Spike-specific TCR breadth and depth.

CDR3 length: 16 residues. The V end lost 0 bases, the J end lost 0 bases, and 11 bases lay between the germline ends. In germline, CDR1 is SGHKS, CDR2 YYEKEE (reference sequence). Combined were second doses at about 4 or about 12 weeks. Comments on this clone: Antigen unknown.

Profiled with immunoSEQ multiplex PCR; TCRdb holds only in-frame clones, not every one. The sample shows roughly 200,000 clones, approximately 89% of them seen only once. The rearrangement joins TRBV5-5 to TRBJ2-3; D is unresolved. This sequence originates from an adult who received the AZD1222 COVID-19 vaccine. The material was peripheral blood, obtained 28 days after the second AZD1222 dose. CDR3 sequence (DNA): TGTGCCAGCAGCTTGGAAGTCAGCAGAAGCACAGATACGCAGTATTTT. Translation: CASSLEVSRSTDTQYF.